The clone carrying this T cell receptor beta chain was recorded a few times. Its antigen is currently unknown. The data were taken from a study of CD8 T cells in ankylosing spondylitis. Study-level results: Disease-linked clones reportedly showed significant enrichment in matched ankylosing spondylitis synovial fluid.

The TCR beta libraries were generated through quantitative 5'-RACE incorporating molecular barcodes. TCRdb re-called the 5' RACE reads through MiXCR, storing one row per CDR3 protein. This sample has tens of thousands of distinct CDR3 sequences; more than 25% occur once, and the top ten carry roughly three fifths. J gave up 1 base and V 1 base, and 7 bases lay outside the gene matches. CDR3 length: 18 residues. Germline loops: CDR1 SGHTA, CDR2 FQGTGA. The genes are TRBV7-3 and TRBJ2-3; 11 bases fit TRBD2. The clonotype was recovered from a male donor with ankylosing spondylitis or in good health (not recorded which). Sequencing was carried out using blood, either unsorted or a sorted T cell fraction (not recorded which). Here the CDR3 reads CASSLIGTSGGGTDTQYF. The CDR3 nucleotides read TGTGCCAGCAGCTTAATCGGGACTAGCGGAGGGGGCACAGATACGCAGTATTTT. Drawing the rest from reference TRBV7-3 and TRBJ2-3, the complete variable domain is GAGVSQTPSNKVTEKGKYVELRCDPISGHTALYWYRQSLGQGPEFLIYFQGTGAADDSGLPNDRFFAVRPEGSVSTLKIQRTERGDSAVYLCASSLIGTSGGGTDTQYFGPGTRLTVL.